Presented here are 29 T cell receptor beta chains from one specimen sequenced in a study of CD8+ T cells in alopecia areata. RNA was extracted and reverse transcribed into cDNA as the sequencing template. Some clones are missing from TCRdb's copy, which holds only in-frame ones; the method was immunoSEQ multiplex PCR. The data hold a few hundred thousand clones, with more than 30% observed a single time. Indicated treatment: oral pan-JAK inhibitor, 5-10 mg twice daily. The sample here was CD4+ T cells sorted from blood, taken between weeks 30 and 35, from a patient treated with tofacitinib. The source is a human donor with alopecia areata.

The V and J genes are TRBV4-1 and TRBJ2-7; D tentatively reads TRBD1 or TRBD2 (5 bases each). Trimming left V 3 bases short and J 4 bases short, with 16 bases between. The V gene's germline CDR1 is MGHRA and CDR2 YSYEKL. The CDR3 has 15 residues. The DNA for the CDR3 is TGCGCCAGCAGCCATCGGGGACGGAGAATTTACGAGCAGTACTTC. Amino acid sequence: CASSHRGRRIYEQYF.

The chain links TRBV6-9 to TRBJ2-7; TRBD2 aligns across 7 bases. The CDR3 length is 16 residues. Germline loops: CDR1 MNHGY, CDR2 SVAAGI. The trim removed 10 bases at V and 2 bases at J, leaving 17 bases unmatched. The CDR3 nucleotides read TGTGCCACTTCGGCCCAGCGGGAAAAGATAACCTACGAGCAGTACTTC. Translation: CATSAQREKITYEQYF.

V is TRBV9 and J is TRBJ2-3; 8 bases are a match to TRBD2. There are 15 residues in the CDR3. The J segment lost 0 bases and the V segment lost 7 bases, leaving 7 bases of the junction unmatched. Germline CDR1 SGDLS, CDR2 YYNGEE. The CDR3 protein is CASGRSGTSTDTQYF. CDR3 DNA: TGTGCCAGCGGACGTAGCGGGACGAGCACAGATACGCAGTATTTT.

This clone has more than one count but fewer than ten. This sequence joins TRBV19 and TRBJ1-5; 10 bases fit TRBD1. CDR3 length equals 17 residues. The V gene's germline CDR1 is LNHDA and CDR2 SQIVND (reference sequence). Trimming removed 5 bases from V and 2 bases from J; junction bases left unmatched: 9. This CDR3 reads CASSPQRQGAGNQPQHF. DNA for the CDR3: TGTGCCAGTAGTCCCCAGAGACAGGGGGCTGGCAATCAGCCCCAGCATTTT.

This chain links TRBV20-1 with TRBJ1-1; the D is unclear. V was trimmed by 6 bases and J by 3 bases, leaving 5 bases between them. Germline V gene sequence: CDR1 DFQATT, CDR2 SNEGSKA (reference sequence). The CDR3 consists of 10 residues. The CDR3 is CSAKYTEAFF. In DNA, the CDR3 is TGCAGTGCCAAGTACACTGAAGCTTTCTTT.

V gene TRBV19 combines with J gene TRBJ1-2; TRBD1 matches at 8 bases. V lost 3 bases to trimming and J lost 3 bases; unmatched junction nucleotides: 0. The CDR3 runs 13 residues. CDR1 and CDR2 (germline): LNHDA, SQIVND (reference sequence). The CDR3 reads CASSMDRDYGYTF. DNA of the CDR3: TGTGCCAGTAGTATGGACAGGGACTATGGCTACACCTTC.

This clone was counted between two and nine times. The chain combines TRBV29-1 with TRBJ2-7, with 9 bases lining up with TRBD2. J gave up 1 base and V 6 bases, and 10 bases lay outside the gene matches. The CDR3 sequence is 15 residues long. Germline V gene data show CDR1 as SQVTM and CDR2 as ANQGSEA. The CDR3 sequence is CSVSRGLAPSYEQYF. CDR3 DNA: TGCAGCGTCTCCCGAGGACTAGCGCCTTCCTACGAGCAGTACTTC.

This chain connects TRBV30 to TRBJ2-5, with 7 bases matching TRBD2. CDR3 length equals 13 residues. J was trimmed by 5 bases and V by 3 bases; bases with no gene match: 6. Germline-derived CDR1 and CDR2 are GTSNPN and SVGIG (reference sequence). The CDR3, as DNA: TGTGCCTGGAGCCCGGGACTATTGGAGACCCAGTACTTC. Translated: CAWSPGLLETQYF.

The rearrangement links TRBV13 to TRBJ1-2; TRBD1 matches 8 bases. Germline CDR1 is PRHDT and CDR2 is FYEKMQ (reference sequence). The CDR3 extends over 12 amino acids. V lost 5 bases, J lost 8 bases, and 4 bases stayed unmatched. CDR3 nucleotides: TGTGCCAGCAGCAACAGGGGGTACGGCTACACCTTC. Its protein is CASSNRGYGYTF.

There are a few counts of this clone. The genes are TRBV4-2 and TRBJ2-1; 12 bases are shared with TRBD2. V shed 4 bases and J 10 bases; nucleotides not matched to a gene: 5. CDR3 length: 14 residues. In germline, CDR1 is LGHNA, CDR2 YNFKEQ. The CDR3 coding sequence is TGTGCCAGCAGCCGAGGGACTAGCGGGCCAGAGCAGTTCTTC. Protein: CASSRGTSGPEQFF.

This clone has just a few counts. The gene calls are TRBV7-2 and TRBJ2-7; D is ambiguous. This CDR3 has 13 residues. Germline loops: CDR1 SGHTA, CDR2 FQGNSA. V was trimmed by 5 bases and J by 2 bases, leaving 10 bases between them. The CDR3 sequence is CASSRLGTYEQYF. CDR3 sequence (DNA): TGTGCCAGCAGCCGATTAGGGACCTACGAGCAGTACTTC.

J is TRBJ1-5 and V is TRBV27, with TRBD1 as a possible D gene (6 bases). Germline V CDR1 and CDR2: MNHEY, SMNVEV (reference sequence). The CDR3 length is 15 residues. The V and J ends lost 4 bases and 6 bases respectively, with 16 bases between them. The CDR3 region is CASSSGADPGQPQHF. For the CDR3, the DNA is TGTGCCAGCAGTTCAGGGGCCGACCCAGGTCAGCCCCAGCATTTT.

The chain uses TRBV5-6 and TRBJ1-1, with TRBD1 matching 10 bases. After removal of 0 bases from V and 4 bases from J, the junction contained 12 bases not matched to a gene. The CDR3 has 18 amino acids. Germline values: CDR1 SGHDT, CDR2 YYEEEE. CDR3 amino acids: CASSLGVYGTGVSTEAFF. CDR3 sequence (DNA): TGTGCCAGCAGCTTGGGGGTCTATGGGACAGGGGTGAGCACTGAAGCTTTCTTT.

V gene TRBV12-5 combines with J gene TRBJ2-1; 8 bases are a match to TRBD1. This CDR3 contains 16 residues. The V and J ends lost 9 bases and 7 bases, in that order; junction bases with no gene match: 17. CDR1 is LGHNT and CDR2 is FRNRAP in the germline V gene. The DNA for the CDR3 is TGTGCTAGCGGCAGGGGGCTCGAGTGGGTCTCGAATGAGCAGTTCTTC. It specifies CASGRGLEWVSNEQFF. The variable domain in full, completed from reference TRBV12-5 and TRBJ2-1, reads DARVTQTPRHKVTEMGQEVTMRCQPILGHNTVFWYRQTMMQGLELLAYFRNRAPLDDSGMPKDRFSAEMPDATLATLKIQPSEPRDSAVYFCASGRGLEWVSNEQFFGPGTRLTVL.

The CDR3 DNA reads as TGTGCCAGCAGCTCCGGTGGAGTACAAGAGACCCAGTACTTC. Translated, it gives CASSSGGVQETQYF. This rearrangement joins TRBV6-1 to TRBJ2-5; D gene uncertain. The germline V gene encodes CDR1 MNHNS and CDR2 SASEGT. Trimming shortened V by 6 bases and J by 2 bases, and 13 bases separated the two germline ends. CDR3 length: 14 residues.

This clone was detected a few times. The chain employs TRBV7-9 and TRBJ1-6, with D perhaps TRBD1 (5 bases). V lost 2 bases to trimming and J lost 6 bases, with 14 bases between them. The CDR3 has 16 residues. Germline lookup yields CDR1 SEHNR and CDR2 FQNEAQ (reference sequence). The chain's CDR3 is CASSLFAGWGNSPLHF. The CDR3 region has the DNA TGTGCCAGCAGCTTATTCGCAGGGTGGGGTAATTCACCCCTCCACTTT. Filled out from reference TRBV7-9 and TRBJ1-6, the complete variable domain reads DTGVSQNPRHKITKRGQNVTFRCDPISEHNRLYWYRQTLGQGPEFLTYFQNEAQLEKSRLLSDRFSAERPKGSFSTLEIQRTEQGDSAMYLCASSLFAGWGNSPLHFGNGTRLTVT.

CDR3 protein: CAWSWTGVRDGYTF. Written as DNA, the CDR3 is TGTGCCTGGAGTTGGACAGGGGTGAGGGATGGCTACACCTTC. This chain uses TRBV30 with TRBJ1-2; 9 positions agree with TRBD1. The germline gives CDR1 GTSNPN, CDR2 SVGIG (reference sequence). There are 14 residues in the CDR3. V gave up 2 bases and J gave up 6 bases; unmatched junction bases: 7.

Details on this clone: The conserved closing phenylalanine or tryptophan is absent in this CDR3, likely reflecting a read error. The gene calls are TRBV14 and TRBJ2-7; D is unclear. CDR3 length equals 11 residues. With 5 bases removed from V and 8 bases from J, the gap between germline ends came to 10 bases. CDR1 is SGHDN, CDR2 FVKESK, per germline. CDR3 nucleotide sequence: TGTGCCAGCAGCATAGCTTTCAAGCAGTACCTC. Protein: CASSIAFKQYL.

This chain joins TRBV27 and TRBJ2-3; 11 bases match TRBD2. The CDR3 is 16 amino acids. Germline values: CDR1 MNHEY, CDR2 SMNVEV (reference sequence). V gave up 9 bases and J gave up 2 bases; unmatched junction bases: 10. CDR3 coding DNA: TGTGCCAGTTCGTCTAGCGGGGGGAAAACCACAGATACGCAGTATTTT. Translated: CASSSSGGKTTDTQYF.

This clone was observed a handful of times. V is TRBV11-2 and J is TRBJ2-7; D possibly corresponds to TRBD1 (6 bases). Between the trimmed V and J ends, which lost 3 bases and 2 bases, there was a span of 14 bases. CDR1 SGHAT and CDR2 FQNNGV come from the germline V gene. CDR3 size: 15 residues. The CDR3 reads CASSFLRQAAYEQYF. DNA of the CDR3: TGTGCCAGCAGCTTCCTGAGACAGGCTGCCTACGAGCAGTACTTC.

The chain has TRBV30 and TRBJ2-4, with 10 bases aligning to TRBD1. J was trimmed by 2 bases and V by 5 bases; bases with no gene match: 3. Germline CDR1 reads GTSNPN; CDR2 reads SVGIG (reference sequence). The CDR3 contains 14 residues. CDR3 nucleotide sequence: TGTGCCTGGGACAGGGGGCTTTCCAAAAACATTCAGTACTTC. As protein: CAWDRGLSKNIQYF. The full variable domain, rest sourced from reference TRBV30 and TRBJ2-4, is SQTIHQWPATLVQPVGSPLSLECTVEGTSNPNLYWYRQAAGRGLQLLFYSVGIGQISSEVPQNLSASRPQDRQFILSSKKLLLSDSGFYLCAWDRGLSKNIQYFGAGTRLSVL.

This clone has more than one count but fewer than ten. V and J are TRBV6-6 and TRBJ2-5; D uncertain. This CDR3 has 11 amino acids. Germline V gene data show CDR1 as MNHNY and CDR2 as SVGAGI (reference sequence). The V gene lost 6 bases and the J gene lost 5 bases, with 7 bases spanning the gap. CDR3 protein: CASSPRETQYF. The CDR3 nucleotides are TGTGCCAGCAGCCCTAGGGAGACCCAGTACTTC.

V gene TRBV10-3 combines with J gene TRBJ2-3; possibly TRBD2 for D (6 bases). Between the trimmed V and J ends, which lost 4 bases and 1 base, there was a span of 6 bases. The V gene's germline CDR1 is ENHRY and CDR2 SYGVKD. This CDR3 contains 13 residues. CDR3 amino acids: CAISGRGTDTQYF. CDR3 DNA sequence: TGTGCCATCAGTGGGAGGGGCACAGATACGCAGTATTTT.

The V gene is TRBV5-4, the J gene TRBJ2-7; 7 nucleotides line up with TRBD1. The CDR3 contains 14 residues. CDR1 is SGHNT and CDR2 is YYREEE in the germline V gene (reference sequence). The trim removed 5 bases at V and 2 bases at J, leaving 7 bases unmatched. CDR3 protein: CASSQRDSAYEQYF. The CDR3 DNA reads TGTGCCAGCAGTCAACGGGACAGCGCCTACGAGCAGTACTTC.

The CDR3 protein is CAWSRLAGGYEQYF. DNA for the CDR3: TGTGCCTGGAGCCGACTAGCGGGAGGCTACGAGCAGTACTTC. V is TRBV30 and J is TRBJ2-7; 13 nucleotides align to TRBD2. The ends lost 3 bases at V and 3 bases at J; junction bases unmatched: 2. This CDR3 has 14 residues. Germline assignment: CDR1 GTSNPN and CDR2 SVGIG (reference sequence).

V gene TRBV27 combines with J gene TRBJ2-1; a possible D gene is TRBD1 (5 bases). The CDR3 is made up of 14 amino acids. CDR1 is MNHEY and CDR2 is SMNVEV in the germline V gene (reference sequence). Trimming cost V 5 bases and J 7 bases, with 15 bases left between them. CDR3 region: CASSDSPNKNEQFF. The CDR3 bases are TGTGCCAGCAGTGACAGCCCGAACAAGAATGAGCAGTTCTTC.

This chain uses TRBV5-4 with TRBJ1-5; 7 nucleotides align to TRBD1. V gave up 3 bases and J gave up 4 bases; unmatched junction bases: 4. The CDR3 is 14 residues long. Germline CDR1 is SGHNT and CDR2 is YYREEE (reference sequence). CDR3 in DNA: TGTGCCAGCAGCTCAGGGGGACCAAATCAGCCCCAGCATTTT. Translating it yields CASSSGGPNQPQHF.

A few counts support this clone. The genes are TRBV29-1 and TRBJ2-7; D perhaps matches TRBD1 (6 bases). There are 13 residues in the CDR3. V was clipped by 6 bases and J by 2 bases, with 14 bases between them. CDR1 is SQVTM, CDR2 ANQGSEA, per germline. The CDR3 here is CSVGRTATYEQYF. As DNA, the CDR3 is TGCAGCGTCGGTCGGACAGCGACCTACGAGCAGTACTTC.

This clone was observed many times. The chain recombines TRBV30 with TRBJ2-6; weak D call: TRBD1 (5 bases). The CDR3 consists of 15 residues. Germline assignment: CDR1 GTSNPN and CDR2 SVGIG (reference sequence). V lost 7 bases, J lost 1 base, and 14 bases lay in between. In DNA form, the CDR3 reads TGTGCCTCCAGGGATTTGAGATCTGGGGCCAACGTCCTGACTTTC. Protein sequence: CASRDLRSGANVLTF.